This TCR beta chain was obtained from a study of STAT5B mutations in CD4+ large granular lymphocyte leukemia (dated by TCRdb to 2022 to 2024). For the wider study: When cryopreserved patient cells were available, CD8+ cells were removed first, and anti-CD4 microbeads were then used for selection. The study compared the TCRbeta repertoires of patients with CD4+ T-cell large granular lymphocyte leukemia against the TCRbeta repertoires of healthy blood donors. The purity of purified fractions was confirmed by flow cytometry on FACSCanto II or FACSVerse to exceed 95% among lymphocytes. The full study reports these points: The sources of patient cells varied, and only 5 to 7 CD4-sorted patient samples were included in the clonality comparison with healthy controls. CD4-sorted patient repertoires appeared more clonal than healthy CD4+ repertoires, and this difference persisted after removing the putative leukemic clones. Enrichment of TRBV06-family usage was observed among the top patient clones (8/27) relative to healthy controls (2/35). Each patient's main leukemic clonotypes were private, but approximately 23% of these clonotypes showed up at low frequency in the non-leukemic repertoires of other patients. The data were not HLA-matched, and the higher clonality in CD4+ T-LGLL than in CD8+ T-LGLL could be due to the relatively small sample size.

Worth noting for this clone: It lacks a known antigen. The sample holds no much larger clone one base away, and base qualities are not on file.

The immunoSEQ assay at survey resolution was used to sequence TCRbeta rearrangements from genomic DNA. Per the authors' processing: Clonotypes above 5% of the repertoire were treated as putative leukemic clones, yielding approximately 56 across approximately 28 patients. In the TCR sequencing data, the lowest productive clonotype frequency that could be detected was 2.59 x 10-5. Only productive TCRbeta rearrangements, defined as complete and in-frame sequences, were included in the analyses. Clonality for each sample was calculated as Simpson clonality in the immunoSEQ Analyzer version 3.0. Clones were grouped by frequency into very rare, small, medium, large (1-20%) or hyperexpanded (>20%) categories. Generation probabilities were estimated with OLGA 1.2.3, V-gene circos plots were made with VDJtools, specificities were looked up in VDJdb, and CDR3 motifs were identified with GLIPH. In its TCRdb copy, this immuneACCESS table keeps in-frame sequences only and misses some clones. Where compared with another copy, unresolved V genes explain less than half of these, and the others have no known cause. The V and J calls and the clone size are those of that table, but D and trimming were determined from the DNA. The table for this sample lists about 5,000 clones; just under 80% of them were counted only once. The biggest ten clones account for approximately 7.6% of the sample.

Patients with CD4+ T-LGLL were recruited at hematology units in Padova (Italy), Helsinki (Finland) and Shinshu (Japan). Depending on which samples were available, patient samples consisted of bead-purified CD4+, CD4+CD8+, CD57+ or CD56+ fractions, or of unselected PBMC. The TCRbeta data from patients were combined with somatic STAT5B mutation profiles that came from deep amplicon sequencing of the same DNA. All TCR-sequenced material derived from peripheral blood: patient blood samples and healthy donor buffy coats. Ficoll-Hypaque gradient centrifugation was used to isolate peripheral blood mononuclear cells. The Gentra Puregene Cell and Tissue kit was used to extract genomic DNA, and a Qubit 2.0 fluorometer was used to measure the amount of genomic DNA. Reading the germline V gene (reference sequence) gives CDR1 GTSNPN and CDR2 SVGIG. Including the terminal cysteine and phenylalanine, the CDR3 comprises 16 residues. Of all the DNA, just the CDR3 is kept, 48 bases in frame from base 1. V is pared back by 5 bases and J by 0 bases, with 14 bases lying between the germline termini.

Sequencing input: PBMCs. The rearrangement joined TRBV30 to TRBJ2-6; the D gene is possibly TRBD1, with 5 bases matching. This receptor was identified in a man in his 70s with CD4+ T-cell large granular lymphocyte leukemia. The CDR3 reads CAWSQGLLSGANVLTF. The nucleotide sequence reads as follows: TGTGCCTGGTCGCAGGGATTACTCTCTGGGGCCAACGTCCTGACTTTC.